The clone carrying this T cell receptor beta chain was detected only a few times. Its specificity is unknown. Sorted cells reached over 95% purity in every population. These data belong to a study of beta chain features in type 1 diabetes. Study-level background: Investigators examined 107,917,701 sorted cells across all samples.

The sequenced template was cDNA made from the entire isolated RNA. The protocol was immunoSEQ multiplex PCR, while the TCRdb copy is restricted to in-frame clones and leaves out a portion. The sample yields 600,000 or so clones, over 12% seen once. The germline gives CDR1 ENHRY, CDR2 SYGVKD. V shed 3 bases, J shed 3 bases, and the junction held 5 bases outside the gene matches. The CDR3 covers 14 residues. General study results and limits: Patients with Type 1 diabetes showed moderately but significantly shorter TCRB CDR3s in all four CD4+ subsets.

Input material: naive CD4+ T cells from blood. The receptor's source is a young man with type 1 diabetes. This chain links TRBV10-3 with TRBJ2-7; 7 bases are a match to TRBD1. The chain's CDR3 is CAISDPNRGYEQYF. The CDR3 nucleotides read TGTGCCATCAGTGATCCTAACAGGGGCTACGAGCAGTACTTC.